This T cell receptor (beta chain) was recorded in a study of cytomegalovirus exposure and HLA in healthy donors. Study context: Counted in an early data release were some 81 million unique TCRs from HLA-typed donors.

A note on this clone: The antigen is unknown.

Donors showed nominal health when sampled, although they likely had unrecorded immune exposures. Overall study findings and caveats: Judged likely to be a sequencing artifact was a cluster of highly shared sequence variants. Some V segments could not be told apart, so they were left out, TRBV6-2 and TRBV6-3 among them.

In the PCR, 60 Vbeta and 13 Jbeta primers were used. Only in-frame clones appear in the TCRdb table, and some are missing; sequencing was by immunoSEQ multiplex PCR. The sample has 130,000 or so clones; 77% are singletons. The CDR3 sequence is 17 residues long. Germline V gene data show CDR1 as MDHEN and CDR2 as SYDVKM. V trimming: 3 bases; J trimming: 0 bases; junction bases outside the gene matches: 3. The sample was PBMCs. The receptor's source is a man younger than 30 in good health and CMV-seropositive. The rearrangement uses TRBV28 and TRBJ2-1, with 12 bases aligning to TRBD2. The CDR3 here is CASSFSSGRASYNEQFF. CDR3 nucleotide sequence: TGTGCCAGCAGTTTTTCTAGCGGGAGGGCCTCCTACAATGAGCAGTTCTTC.